Listed below are T cell receptor beta chains from one sample, sequenced in a study of T cell responses to AZD1222 COVID-19 vaccine. Clones were read by immunoSEQ multiplex PCR, and TCRdb kept only the in-frame ones, dropping some. The data contain 70,000 or so clones, around 80% of them singletons. Specimen: peripheral blood, collected on day 0 of AZD1222 vaccination. The receptors come from an adult in good health. Each CDR3 is given with its conserved first and last residue. The D gene is left open where the match is weak. Only some rows state a clone size, as once, few, many or a class for expanded clones.

len	v_gene	j_gene	abundance	d_gene	CDR3nt	CDR3aa
15	TRBV5-1	TRBJ1-5	few	-	TGCGCCAGCAGCTTGGATTCAGGGGGCAATCAGCCCCAGCATTTT	CASSLDSGGNQPQHF
15	TRBV27	TRBJ2-2	-	-	TGTGCCAGCAGGAAGGACAGACCGAACACCGGGGAGCTGTTTTTT	CASRKDRPNTGELFF
15	TRBV24-1	TRBJ2-5	-	TRBD1	TGTGCCACCAGTGATTTCCGACAGGGGGCAGAGACCCAGTACTTC	CATSDFRQGAETQYF
12	TRBV2	TRBJ2-1	-	-	TGTGCCAGCAGTGAAGAGGCGGTTGAGCAGTTCTTC	CASSEEAVEQFF
15	TRBV11-2	TRBJ2-5	-	-	TGTGCCAGCAGCTTCGGGCTGGATGTAGGAGTGCCCCAGTACTTC	CASSFGLDVGVPQYF
17	TRBV18	TRBJ2-5	-	TRBD1	TGTGCCAGCTCACCCAGTGACAGGGGATGGAGTGGGGAGACCCAGTACTTC	CASSPSDRGWSGETQYF
16	TRBV7-2	TRBJ2-3	-	TRBD2	TGTGCCAGCAGCAACGGGGGGGCCGTTTTGACAGATACGCAGTATTTT	CASSNGGAVLTDTQYF
15	TRBV5-4	TRBJ2-5	few	-	TGTGCCAGCAGCTTGGGCGGGGGCAACCAAGAGACCCAGTACTTC	CASSLGGGNQETQYF
15	TRBV7-9	TRBJ2-6	-	-	TGTGCCAGCAGCGATACTCGCTCTGGGGCCAACGTCCTGACTTTC	CASSDTRSGANVLTF
15	TRBV7-9	TRBJ1-6	-	-	TGTGCCAGCAGCTTATTGCCAGGGCGGGATTCACCCCTCCACTTT	CASSLLPGRDSPLHF
18	TRBV7-2	TRBJ2-3	-	-	TGTGCCAGCAGCTTACTAGTCGGGATCCTTGGTAGCACAGATACGCAGTATTTT	CASSLLVGILGSTDTQYF
17	TRBV5-6	TRBJ1-4	-	TRBD1	TGTGCCAGCAGTCTGCCGCCGAGGACAGGGAAAGACGAAAAACTGTTTTTT	CASSLPPRTGKDEKLFF
13	TRBV19	TRBJ2-5	once	-	TGTGCCAGTAAATTAGCCCTGGAAGAGACCCAGTACTTC	CASKLALEETQYF
14	TRBV18	TRBJ1-3	few	-	TGTGCCAGCTCACCAAATGGAGCCGGAAACACCATATATTTT	CASSPNGAGNTIYF
12	TRBV7-9	TRBJ1-6	-	-	TGTGCCAGCAGCGCGTCAGGGCCTCCCCTCCACTTT	CASSASGPPLHF
16	TRBV4-1	TRBJ1-3	-	TRBD1	TGCGCCAGCAGCCAACCGACAGGGTTAGCTGGAAACACCATATATTTT	CASSQPTGLAGNTIYF
15	TRBV25-1	TRBJ1-6	-	-	TGTGCCAGCAACGGGGGGCGGGGTTTTTATTCACCCCTCCACTTT	CASNGGRGFYSPLHF
14	TRBV13	TRBJ2-7	few	-	TGTGCCAGCAGCTTAGAAGGGCAGGGCTACGAGCAGTACTTC	CASSLEGQGYEQYF
12	TRBV12-3/TRBV12-4	TRBJ2-7	-	-	TGTGCCAGCAGAGCCGGTCTTGGCGAGCAGTACTTC	CASRAGLGEQYF
18	TRBV2	TRBJ1-5	-	TRBD1	TGTGCCAGCAGTGAAAAGTGGTTTAGACAGGGCGGCAATCAGCCCCAGCATTTT	CASSEKWFRQGGNQPQHF
16	TRBV18	TRBJ2-3	-	-	TGTGCCAGCTCAACTAACCCTTCTAGCGGCACAGATACGCAGTATTTT	CASSTNPSSGTDTQYF
16	TRBV9	TRBJ2-1	-	-	TGTGCCAGCAGCTCCCTAGGGGGGGACTTCCACAATGAGCAGTTCTTC	CASSSLGGDFHNEQFF
15	TRBV19	TRBJ1-3	-	-	TGTGCCAGTACCCTGAGACACAGCTCTGGAAACACCATATATTTT	CASTLRHSSGNTIYF
20	TRBV2	TRBJ2-3	-	TRBD2	TGTGCCAGCTCCTACACCGGGACTAGCGGGGGCCTATCTAGCACAGATACGCAGTATTTT	CASSYTGTSGGLSSTDTQYF
13	TRBV28	TRBJ2-3	once	TRBD2	TGTGCCAGTCATAGCGGGGGCACAGATACGCAGTATTTT	CASHSGGTDTQYF
10	TRBV5-8	TRBJ2-1	-	-	TGTGCCAGCAGCTTCGGTGAGCAGTTCTTC	CASSFGEQFF
19	TRBV5-6	TRBJ1-3	-	TRBD1	TGTGCCAGCAGCTTGGAATTTGGCTGGACAGGGTCGTCAGGAAACACCATATATTTT	CASSLEFGWTGSSGNTIYF
16	TRBV23-1	TRBJ1-6	-	TRBD1	TGCGCCAGAGGGACAGGGGGTGTCCTGAAGCCGGCAGTCCTCCACTTT	CARGTGGVLKPAVLHF
16	TRBV10-3	TRBJ1-5	-	-	TGTGCCATCAGTGAGTCGCAGACAGGAATAAATCAGCCCCAGCATTTT	CAISESQTGINQPQHF
15	TRBV2	TRBJ2-3	-	TRBD2	TGTGCCAGTCGAGCAACGGGGGGGCCCACAGATACGCAGTATTTT	CASRATGGPTDTQYF
17	TRBV7-9	TRBJ1-1	-	TRBD1	TGTGCCAGCAGCTTAGCTCCGGGACAGGGGCATCACACTGAAGCTTTCTTT	CASSLAPGQGHHTEAFF
17	TRBV12-5	TRBJ2-7	-	-	TGTGCTAGTGGCTCACCCGTACGTGGGGGAAATCCCTACGAGCAGTACTTC	CASGSPVRGGNPYEQYF
13	TRBV2	TRBJ1-1	-	TRBD1	TGTGCCAGCGAGGGGGCGCGTGGGACTGAAGCTTTCTTT	CASEGARGTEAFF
16	TRBV5-5	TRBJ1-5	-	TRBD1	TGTGCCAGCAGTTCGGATGACAGGGACCTTAATCAGCCCCAGCATTTT	CASSSDDRDLNQPQHF
14	TRBV2	TRBJ1-1	-	TRBD1	TGTGCCAGCACTAGGGACGGACAGGGCACTGAAGCTTTCTTT	CASTRDGQGTEAFF
15	TRBV6-2/TRBV6-3	TRBJ2-7	few	TRBD2	TGTGCCAGCAGTTTCCCAGGACTAGCGGTCTACGAGCAGTACTTC	CASSFPGLAVYEQYF
14	TRBV19	TRBJ2-7	once	-	TGTGCCAGTAGTATAGGGGCCCCCTTCTACGAGCAGTACTTC	CASSIGAPFYEQYF
14	TRBV28	TRBJ1-1	-	-	TGTGCCAGCAGTTCGGCAGACATGAACACTGAAGCTTTCTTT	CASSSADMNTEAFF